The TCR beta chain described here comes from a study of cytomegalovirus exposure and HLA in healthy donors. Whole-study results and caveats: In a later analysis, CMV-associated beta chains were mostly HLA-associated, it appeared. HLA alleles showed associations with some 15,000 TCR beta sequences in a later analysis, at a 0.05 false discovery rate. Most TCR sequences were uncommon, yet certain public TCRs appeared in many donors.

For this clone: What it binds is unknown.

It was with 60 Vbeta and 13 Jbeta primers that the PCR ran. Profiling relied on immunoSEQ multiplex PCR, and the TCRdb table lists in-frame clones only, not all of them. The data hold 200,000 to 250,000 clones, with approximately 78% observed a single time. The CDR3 runs 14 residues. The germline CDR1 and CDR2 sequences are SGHVS and FQNEAQ. Trimming cost V 0 bases and J 10 bases; bases outside gene matches: 5. This receptor was identified in a man aged 25-45 years in good health and CMV-seronegative. Sample: PBMCs. The V and J genes are TRBV7-8 and TRBJ1-3; TRBD1 matches at 8 bases. CDR3 in amino acids: CASSLADRGGTIYF. As DNA, the CDR3 is TGTGCCAGCAGCTTAGCTGACAGGGGAGGGACCATATATTTT.